A selection of T cell receptor beta chains follows, all from one sample in a study of T cell repertoires in cytomegalovirus infection. Their specific antigens are unknown. Using its own MiXCR run on the reads, TCRdb lists one record per CDR3 protein. The sample contains approximately 89,000 distinct CDR3 sequences, 25% to 30% of which appear only once. The sequencing used CD8+ T cells from cultured PBMCs, collected from culture after CMV antigen stimulation. The receptors stem from a human donor in good health (CMV status not recorded). Some clones in this sample may be carry-over from other donors' samples. Each CDR3 is given with its conserved first and last residue. The D gene is left open where the match is weak. Clone size is given for some rows only: seen once, a few or many times, or a class if the clone is expanded.

J: TRBJ1-6; size: many; V: TRBV2; D: TRBD1; length: 18; DNA: TGTGCCAGCAAAGGCCCCCGTCGGGACAGGGTTTATAATTCACCCCTCCACTTT; CDR3: CASKGPRRDRVYNSPLHF
J: TRBJ1-3; size: few; V: TRBV19; D: .; length: 14; DNA: TGTGCCAGTGGACATTCAGCCTCTGGAAACACCATATATTTT; CDR3: CASGHSASGNTIYF
J: TRBJ2-5; size: many; V: TRBV7-9; D: .; length: 11; DNA: TGTGCCACCGATTGGGTACAGACCCAGTACTTC; CDR3: CATDWVQTQYF
J: TRBJ2-2; size: few; V: TRBV24-1; D: .; length: 14; DNA: TGTGCCACCAGTGATTCGACAGAGACCGGGGAGCTGTTTTTT; CDR3: CATSDSTETGELFF
J: TRBJ1-4; size: .; V: TRBV2; D: .; length: 11; DNA: TGTGCCAGCAGTGAAGCTCTAGAACTGTTTTTT; CDR3: CASSEALELFF
J: TRBJ1-1; size: few; V: TRBV9; D: .; length: 13; DNA: TGTGCCAGCAGCGCTGGTAGGGGCTCTGAAGCTTTCTTT; CDR3: CASSAGRGSEAFF
J: TRBJ1-5; size: .; V: TRBV11-2; D: .; length: 13; DNA: TGTGCCAGCGCCACGGGGGTCGGTCAGCCCCAGCATTTT; CDR3: CASATGVGQPQHF
J: TRBJ1-4; size: .; V: TRBV9; D: .; length: 14; DNA: TGTGCCAGTAGCGTAGGGGTGACTAATGAAAAACTGTTTTTT; CDR3: CASSVGVTNEKLFF
J: TRBJ2-7; size: once; V: TRBV4-1; D: .; length: 14; DNA: TGCGCCAGCAGCCAAGAAAGGACCCTGGGGGAGCAGTACTTC; CDR3: CASSQERTLGEQYF
J: TRBJ1-2; size: .; V: TRBV7-9; D: .; length: 13; DNA: TGTGCCAGCAGCTGGGGACCGGTGGGTGGCTACACCTTC; CDR3: CASSWGPVGGYTF
J: TRBJ2-7; size: many; V: TRBV7-9; D: .; length: 13; DNA: TGTGCCAGCAGCATGAGGACAGCCCCAGGCGAGTACTTC; CDR3: CASSMRTAPGEYF
J: TRBJ1-2; size: few; V: TRBV2; D: .; length: 13; DNA: TGTGCCAGCAGTGTCCAGGTGAACTATGGCTACACCTTC; CDR3: CASSVQVNYGYTF
J: TRBJ2-2; size: .; V: TRBV11-2; D: .; length: 17; DNA: TGTGCCAGCAGCTTAGGGCCAGCCGGGGAGGAAACCGGGGAGCTGTTTTTT; CDR3: CASSLGPAGEETGELFF
J: TRBJ2-3; size: .; V: TRBV28; D: .; length: 17; DNA: TGTGCCAGCAGTTTACCCGACGGACGCGATGGTACAGATACGCAGTATTTT; CDR3: CASSLPDGRDGTDTQYF